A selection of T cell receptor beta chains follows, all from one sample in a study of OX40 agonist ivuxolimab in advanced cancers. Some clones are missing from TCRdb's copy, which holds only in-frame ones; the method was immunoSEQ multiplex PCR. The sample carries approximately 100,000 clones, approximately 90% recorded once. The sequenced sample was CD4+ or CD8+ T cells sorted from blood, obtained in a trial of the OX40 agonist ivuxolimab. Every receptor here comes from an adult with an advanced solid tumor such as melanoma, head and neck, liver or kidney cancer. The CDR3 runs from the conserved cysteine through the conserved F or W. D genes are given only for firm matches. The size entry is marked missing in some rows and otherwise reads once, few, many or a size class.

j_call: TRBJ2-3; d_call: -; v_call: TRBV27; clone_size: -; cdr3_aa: CASSLLGTGPTDTQYF; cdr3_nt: TGTGCCAGCAGTTTATTAGGGACGGGACCCACAGATACGCAGTATTTT
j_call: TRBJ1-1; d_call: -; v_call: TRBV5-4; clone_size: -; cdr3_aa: CASSSLQGTEAFF; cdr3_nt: TGTGCCAGCAGCTCCCTACAGGGAACTGAAGCTTTCTTT
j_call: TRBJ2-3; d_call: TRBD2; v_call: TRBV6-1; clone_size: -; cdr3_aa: CASSDGGARTDTQYF; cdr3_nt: TGTGCCAGCAGTGACGGGGGGGCGCGCACAGATACGCAGTATTTT
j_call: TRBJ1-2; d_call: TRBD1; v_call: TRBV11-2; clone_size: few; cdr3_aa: CASSPGTGYGYTF; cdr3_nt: TGTGCCAGCAGCCCAGGGACAGGGTACGGCTACACCTTC
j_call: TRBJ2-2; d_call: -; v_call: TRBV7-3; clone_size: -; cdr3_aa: CASSAAWGTGELFF; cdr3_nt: TGTGCCAGCAGCGCCGCGTGGGGGACGGGGGAGCTGTTTTTT
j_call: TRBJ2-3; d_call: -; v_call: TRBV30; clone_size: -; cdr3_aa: CAWTRWGVDTQYF; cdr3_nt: TGTGCCTGGACTAGATGGGGCGTAGATACGCAGTATTTT
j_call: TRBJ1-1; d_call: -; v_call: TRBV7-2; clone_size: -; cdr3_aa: CASSLDAVNTEAFF; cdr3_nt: TGTGCCAGCAGCTTAGACGCGGTGAACACTGAAGCTTTCTTT
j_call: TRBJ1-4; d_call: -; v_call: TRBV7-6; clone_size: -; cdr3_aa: CASSRGVEKLFF; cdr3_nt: TGTGCCAGCAGCAGGGGGGTTGAAAAACTGTTTTTT
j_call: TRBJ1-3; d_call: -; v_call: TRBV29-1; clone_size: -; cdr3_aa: CSARMGAGNTIYF; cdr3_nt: TGCAGCGCGAGAATGGGGGCGGGAAACACCATATATTTT
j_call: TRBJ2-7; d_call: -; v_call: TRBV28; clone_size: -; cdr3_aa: CASSLGGGSQQYF; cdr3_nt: TGTGCCAGCAGTTTGGGAGGGGGTTCGCAGCAGTACTTC
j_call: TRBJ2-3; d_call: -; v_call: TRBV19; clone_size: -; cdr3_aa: CASSIGSAHTDTQYF; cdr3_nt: TGTGCCAGTAGTATCGGGTCAGCCCACACCGATACGCAGTATTTT
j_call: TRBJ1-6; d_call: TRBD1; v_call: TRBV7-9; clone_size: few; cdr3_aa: CASSEGTGRSPLHF; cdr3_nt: TGTGCCAGCAGCGAAGGGACAGGGAGATCACCCCTCCACTTT
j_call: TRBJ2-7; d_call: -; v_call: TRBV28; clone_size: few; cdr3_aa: CASSLYEQYF; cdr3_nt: TGTGCCAGCAGTTTATACGAGCAGTACTTC
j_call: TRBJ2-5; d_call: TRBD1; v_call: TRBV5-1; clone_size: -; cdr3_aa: CASSFASGTASETQYF; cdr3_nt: TGCGCCAGCAGCTTTGCGTCCGGGACAGCCAGCGAGACCCAGTACTTC
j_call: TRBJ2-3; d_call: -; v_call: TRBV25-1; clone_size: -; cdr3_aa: CASGLSTDTQYF; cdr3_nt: TGTGCCAGTGGGTTGAGCACAGATACGCAGTATTTT
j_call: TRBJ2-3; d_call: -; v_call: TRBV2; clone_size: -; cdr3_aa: CASSGGVVTDTQYF; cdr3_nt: TGTGCCAGCAGTGGTGGGGTGGTCACAGATACGCAGTATTTT
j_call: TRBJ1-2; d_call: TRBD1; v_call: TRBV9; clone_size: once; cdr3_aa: CASSVDRGYGYTF; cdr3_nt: TGTGCCAGCAGCGTTGACAGGGGGTATGGCTACACCTTC
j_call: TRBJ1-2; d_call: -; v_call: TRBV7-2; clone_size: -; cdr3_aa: CASSLAQMGRGGYTF; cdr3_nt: TGTGCCAGCAGCTTAGCGCAAATGGGGCGAGGGGGCTACACCTTC
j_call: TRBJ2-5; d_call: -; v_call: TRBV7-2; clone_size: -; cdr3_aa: CASSSGPATETQYF; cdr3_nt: TGTGCCAGCAGCTCGGGACCGGCTACGGAGACCCAGTACTTC
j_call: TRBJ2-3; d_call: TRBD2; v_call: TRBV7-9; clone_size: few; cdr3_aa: CASSLARVAGDTQYF; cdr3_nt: TGTGCCAGCAGCTTAGCGCGGGTAGCGGGTGATACGCAGTATTTT
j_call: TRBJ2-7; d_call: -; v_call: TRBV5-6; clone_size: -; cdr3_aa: CASSSQGWSSYEQYF; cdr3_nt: TGTGCCAGCAGCTCACAGGGTTGGTCCTCCTACGAGCAGTACTTC
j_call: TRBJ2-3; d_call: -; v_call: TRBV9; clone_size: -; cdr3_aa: CASSVRASTDTQYF; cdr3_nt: TGTGCCAGCAGCGTACGCGCTAGCACAGATACGCAGTATTTT
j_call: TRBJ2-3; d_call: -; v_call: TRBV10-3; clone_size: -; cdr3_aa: CAIRTRTGTDTQYF; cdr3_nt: TGTGCCATCAGGACTAGGACGGGCACAGATACGCAGTATTTT
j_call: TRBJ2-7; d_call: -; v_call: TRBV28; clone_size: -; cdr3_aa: CASSLGPSWEQYF; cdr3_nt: TGTGCCAGCAGTCTGGGTCCCAGTTGGGAGCAGTACTTC
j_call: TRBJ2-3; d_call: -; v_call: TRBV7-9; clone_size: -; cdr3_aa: CASSLRGLGDTQYF; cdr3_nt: TGTGCCAGCAGCTTACGAGGGCTTGGAGATACGCAGTATTTT
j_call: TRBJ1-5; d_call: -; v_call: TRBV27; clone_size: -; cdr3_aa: CASSLSYHQPQHF; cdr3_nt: TGTGCCAGCAGTTTATCGTATCATCAGCCCCAGCATTTT
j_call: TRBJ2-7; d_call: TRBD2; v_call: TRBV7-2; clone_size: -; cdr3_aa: CASSVASGGAHEQYF; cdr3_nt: TGTGCCAGCAGCGTAGCTAGCGGGGGGGCGCACGAGCAGTACTTC
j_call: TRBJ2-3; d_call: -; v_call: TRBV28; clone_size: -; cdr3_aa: CASRSGHSTDTQYF; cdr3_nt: TGTGCCAGCAGATCGGGACACAGCACAGATACGCAGTATTTT
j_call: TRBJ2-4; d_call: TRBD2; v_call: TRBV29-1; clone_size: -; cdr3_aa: CSVVASGTIAKNIQYF; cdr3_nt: TGCAGCGTTGTAGCTAGCGGGACAATAGCCAAAAACATTCAGTACTTC
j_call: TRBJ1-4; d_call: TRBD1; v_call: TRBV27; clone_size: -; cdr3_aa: CASSTPRTGTTTNEKLFF; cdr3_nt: TGTGCCAGCAGTACCCCCCGGACAGGGACCACAACTAATGAAAAACTGTTTTTT
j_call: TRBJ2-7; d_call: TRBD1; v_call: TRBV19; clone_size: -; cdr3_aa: CASSTSPGQGSYEQYF; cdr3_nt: TGTGCCAGTAGTACGTCTCCTGGACAGGGTTCCTACGAGCAGTACTTC
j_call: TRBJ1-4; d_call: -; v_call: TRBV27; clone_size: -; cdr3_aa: CASSLFPRDSLFF; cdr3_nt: TGTGCCAGCAGTTTATTCCCACGGGACTCACTGTTTTTT
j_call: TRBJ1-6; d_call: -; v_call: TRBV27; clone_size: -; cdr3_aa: CASRLRRDYNSPLHF; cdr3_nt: TGTGCCAGCAGGCTCAGGAGAGACTATAATTCACCCCTCCACTTT
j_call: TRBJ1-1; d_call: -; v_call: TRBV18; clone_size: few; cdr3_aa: CASSLGVGAEAFF; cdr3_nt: TGTGCCAGCTCACTAGGGGTCGGAGCGGAAGCTTTCTTT
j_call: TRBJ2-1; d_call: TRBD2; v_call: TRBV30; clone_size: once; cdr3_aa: CAWRSGGYNEQFF; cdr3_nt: TGTGCCTGGAGGAGCGGGGGCTACAATGAGCAGTTCTTC
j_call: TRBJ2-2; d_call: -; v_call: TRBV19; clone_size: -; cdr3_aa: CASNQLGNTGELFF; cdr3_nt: TGTGCCAGTAACCAATTGGGGAACACCGGGGAGCTGTTTTTT
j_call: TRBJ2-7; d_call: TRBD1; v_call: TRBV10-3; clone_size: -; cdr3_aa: CAITDRGGSYEQYF; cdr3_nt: TGTGCCATCACAGACAGGGGCGGGTCCTACGAGCAGTACTTC
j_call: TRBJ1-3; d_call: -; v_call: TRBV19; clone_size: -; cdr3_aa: CASSSARALSSGNTIYF; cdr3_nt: TGTGCCAGTAGCTCGGCCCGAGCACTAAGCTCTGGAAACACCATATATTTT
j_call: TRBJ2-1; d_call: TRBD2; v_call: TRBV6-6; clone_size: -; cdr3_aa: CASSYRLAGGRDEQFF; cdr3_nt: TGTGCCAGCAGTTACCGACTAGCGGGGGGGCGAGATGAGCAGTTCTTC
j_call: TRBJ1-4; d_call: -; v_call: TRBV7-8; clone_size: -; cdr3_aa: CASSVERQPNEKLFF; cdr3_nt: TGTGCCAGCAGCGTCGAGAGGCAACCGAATGAAAAACTGTTTTTT
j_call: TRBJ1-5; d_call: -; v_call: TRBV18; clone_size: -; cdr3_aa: CASSPDRTNQPQHF; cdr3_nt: TGTGCCAGCTCACCTGACAGGACCAATCAGCCCCAGCATTTT
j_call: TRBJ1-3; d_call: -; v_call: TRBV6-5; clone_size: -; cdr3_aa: CASSWTVSGNTIYF; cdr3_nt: TGTGCCAGCAGTTGGACGGTCTCTGGAAACACCATATATTTT
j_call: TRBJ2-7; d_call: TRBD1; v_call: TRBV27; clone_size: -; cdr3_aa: CASSLSGGGTYEQYF; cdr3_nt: TGTGCCAGCAGTTTATCAGGGGGCGGAACCTACGAGCAGTACTTC
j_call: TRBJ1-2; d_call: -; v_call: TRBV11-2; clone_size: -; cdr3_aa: CASSLDSTGRYGYTF; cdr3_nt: TGTGCCAGCAGCTTAGATAGTACAGGCCGCTATGGCTACACCTTC
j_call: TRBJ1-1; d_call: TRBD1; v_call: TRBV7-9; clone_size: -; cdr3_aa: CASSPGQGDTEAFF; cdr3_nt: TGTGCCAGCAGCCCTGGACAGGGGGACACTGAAGCTTTCTTT
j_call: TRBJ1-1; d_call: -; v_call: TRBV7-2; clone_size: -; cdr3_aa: CASSSQGSGVKGNTEAFF; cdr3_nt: TGTGCCAGCAGCTCGCAGGGGTCGGGGGTTAAGGGAAACACTGAAGCTTTCTTT
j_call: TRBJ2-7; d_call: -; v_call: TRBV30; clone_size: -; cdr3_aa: CAWSNSYEQYF; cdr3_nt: TGTGCCTGGAGTAACAGCTACGAGCAGTACTTC
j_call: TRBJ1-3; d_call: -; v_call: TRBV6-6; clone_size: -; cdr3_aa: CASTARGGASGNTIYF; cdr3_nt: TGTGCCAGCACCGCTAGAGGCGGGGCCTCTGGAAACACCATATATTTT
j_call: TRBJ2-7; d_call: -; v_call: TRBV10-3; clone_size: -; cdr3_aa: CAINPGTADGEQYF; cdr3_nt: TGTGCCATCAACCCCGGGACCGCCGATGGCGAGCAGTACTTC
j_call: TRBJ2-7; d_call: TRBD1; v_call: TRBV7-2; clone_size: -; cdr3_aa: CASSATDRDSFYGEQYF; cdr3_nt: TGTGCCAGCAGCGCAACAGACCGGGACAGCTTCTACGGCGAGCAGTACTTC
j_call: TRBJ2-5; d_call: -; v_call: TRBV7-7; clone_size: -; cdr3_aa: CASSLGEGETQYF; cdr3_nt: TGTGCTAGCAGCTTAGGTGAGGGAGAGACCCAGTACTTC
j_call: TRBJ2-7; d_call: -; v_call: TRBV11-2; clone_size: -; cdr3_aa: CASSLVGGPYEQYF; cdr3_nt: TGTGCCAGCAGCTTGGTGGGGGGACCCTACGAGCAGTACTTC
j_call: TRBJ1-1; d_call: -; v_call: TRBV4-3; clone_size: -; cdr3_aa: CASSQDWNTEAFF; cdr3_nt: TGCGCCAGCAGCCAAGATTGGAACACTGAAGCTTTCTTT